Shown below are 32 T cell receptor beta chains from a single sample sequenced in a study of T-cell memory formation after mild COVID-19. MiXCR, run by TCRdb on the 5' RACE reads, gives a single entry per CDR3 protein. The sample shows about 470,000 distinct CDR3 sequences, 15% to 20% of them seen only once. Sequencing was performed on PBMCs or a T cell subset sorted from them (not recorded which). These receptors were obtained from an adult woman who had mild COVID-19 (a few samples of this study predate the infection). Cell type and time point are not known.

This clonotype was seen a few times. This chain uses TRBV2 with TRBJ2-5; TRBD1 is a possible D gene (6 bases). V was shortened by 4 bases and J by 5 bases, with 8 bases between the two germline ends. This CDR3 contains 12 residues. Germline V CDR1 and CDR2: SNHLY, FYNNEI. The DNA for the CDR3 is TGTGCCAGCAGTGGACAGGCTGAGACCCAGTACTTC. Amino acids: CASSGQAETQYF. Full variable domain (missing parts from reference TRBV2 and TRBJ2-5): EPEVTQTPSHQVTQMGQEVILRCVPISNHLYFYWYRQILGQKVEFLVSFYNNEISEKSEIFDDQFSVERPDGSNFTLKIRSTKLEDSAMYFCASSGQAETQYFGPGTRLLVL.

This clonotype was observed a handful of times. CDR3 sequence: CASSIGLAVPYEQYF. The DNA for the CDR3 is TGTGCCAGTAGTATTGGACTAGCGGTCCCCTACGAGCAGTACTTC. The rearrangement joins TRBV19 to TRBJ2-7; TRBD2 aligns across 10 bases. Trimming removed 3 bases from V and 2 bases from J; junction bases left unmatched: 4. Per germline, CDR1 LNHDA and CDR2 SQIVND (reference sequence). The CDR3 spans 15 residues.

This clonotype was counted a few times. The chain joins TRBV24-1 to TRBJ2-7, with 7 bases fitting TRBD1. From germline, CDR1 is KGHDR and CDR2 SFDVKD. The CDR3 contains 12 residues. With 7 bases clipped from V and 3 bases from J, the junction kept 2 bases outside the gene matches. The CDR3 nucleotides read TGTGCCACCAGCGGGACAGTCTACGAGCAGTACTTC. This translates into CATSGTVYEQYF.

This clonotype was seen at least ten times. The V gene is TRBV7-8, the J gene TRBJ1-5; no clear D. The CDR3 spans 13 residues. Trimming removed 5 bases from V and 1 base from J, with 6 bases in between. The germline V gene has CDR1 SGHVS and CDR2 FQNEAQ. For the CDR3, the DNA is TGTGCCAGCAGCCTACTGAGCAATCAGCCCCAGCATTTT. Translated: CASSLLSNQPQHF.

This clonotype showed up just a few times. The chain recombines TRBV5-1 with TRBJ1-1; possibly TRBD1 for D (6 bases). The ends were cut back, 5 bases at V and 6 bases at J, with 14 bases in the middle. The CDR3 length is 13 residues. Germline assignment: CDR1 SGHRS and CDR2 YFSETQ. This CDR3 is CASRNTGRPEAFF. CDR3 sequence (DNA): TGCGCCAGCAGGAATACAGGGAGGCCTGAAGCTTTCTTT.

This clonotype was observed a few times. V gene TRBV7-2 combines with J gene TRBJ1-5; D is unclear. Germline V lookup: CDR1 SGHTA, CDR2 FQGNSA. The V end was cut by 1 base, the J end by 0 bases, with 10 bases between. This CDR3 comprises 16 residues. CDR3 residues: CASSLGSLYSNQPQHF. In DNA, the CDR3 is TGTGCCAGCAGCTTAGGCAGCTTGTATAGCAATCAGCCCCAGCATTTT. The full variable domain, completed using reference TRBV7-2 and TRBJ1-5, is GAGVSQSPSNKVTEKGKDVELRCDPISGHTALYWYRQSLGQGLEFLIYFQGNSAPDKSGLPSDRFSAERTGGSVSTLTIQRTQQEDSAVYLCASSLGSLYSNQPQHFGDGTRLSIL.

J is TRBJ1-3 and V is TRBV4-2; possibly TRBD1 for D (5 bases). Germline V gene data show CDR1 as LGHNA and CDR2 as YNFKEQ. V was trimmed by 0 bases and J by 1 base, leaving 10 bases between them. The CDR3 has 16 amino acids. CDR3 sequence: CASSQDAGSSGNTIYF. CDR3 nucleotide sequence: TGTGCCAGCAGCCAAGATGCAGGGTCTTCTGGAAACACCATATATTTT.

This clonotype was counted a few times. The chain combines TRBV10-3 with TRBJ2-2, with D perhaps matching TRBD2 (8 bases). CDR3 length: 16 residues. The V gene lost 7 bases and the J gene lost 2 bases, with 17 bases spanning the gap. CDR1 is ENHRY, CDR2 SYGVKD, per germline. CDR3 DNA: TGTGCCATCAAGGGGGCCGGGGGGGGAAACACCGGGGAGCTGTTTTTT. It yields the protein CAIKGAGGGNTGELFF.

This clonotype was recorded a few times. V usage is TRBV12-3 or TRBV12-4 and J usage is TRBJ2-5, with D perhaps assigned TRBD1 or TRBD2 (5 bases each). This CDR3 has 18 residues. Trimming removed 2 bases from V and 4 bases from J, with 23 bases in between. The CDR3, as DNA: TGTGCCAGCAGTTTAACCTTCCCGACCCCCATTGGGGGAGAGACCCAGTACTTC. Translated, it gives CASSLTFPTPIGGETQYF.

The table lists this clonotype with a few counts. The gene calls are TRBV6-2 or TRBV6-3 and TRBJ2-2; 8 nucleotides align to TRBD2. There are 16 residues in the CDR3. Germline CDR1 and CDR2: MNHEY and SVGEGT. Trimming took 7 bases from V and 1 from J; bases not matched to a gene: 8. The CDR3 DNA follows: TGTGCCAGCACCCCCCATAGCGGGGTGAACACCGGGGAGCTGTTTTTT. Protein product: CASTPHSGVNTGELFF.

The table lists this clonotype with many counts. The genes are TRBV14 and TRBJ2-7; TRBD2 aligns across 11 bases. Germline CDR1 is SGHDN and CDR2 is FVKESK. This CDR3 contains 15 residues. The V gene end was trimmed by 4 bases and the J gene end by 3 bases; junction bases not matched to a gene: 5. This CDR3 is CASSRGLADVYEQYF. The CDR3 nucleotides read TGTGCCAGCAGCCGGGGACTAGCGGACGTCTACGAGCAGTACTTC.

This clonotype occurred a few times. The rearrangement joins TRBV18 to TRBJ2-3; tentative D call: TRBD2 (5 bases). Germline loops: CDR1 KGHSH, CDR2 LQKENI. With 0 bases removed from V and 1 base from J, the gap between germline ends came to 11 bases. The CDR3 runs to 16 residues. CDR3 coding DNA: TGTGCCAGCTCACCACCGAGGCTAGCCGGCACAGATACGCAGTATTTT. Residues: CASSPPRLAGTDTQYF.

This clonotype was recorded at least ten times. V and J are TRBV5-1 and TRBJ2-7, with D possibly TRBD2 on 5 matching bases. V lost 4 bases to trimming and J lost 5 bases, with 16 bases between them. Germline V gives CDR1 SGHRS, CDR2 YFSETQ. CDR3 length: 14 amino acids. The CDR3 is CASSQPGRRDEQYF. The CDR3 DNA reads as TGCGCCAGCAGCCAGCCGGGTAGGCGGGACGAGCAGTACTTC.

This clonotype was picked up a small number of times. The chain joins TRBV12-3 or TRBV12-4 to TRBJ2-3, with 7 bases identical to TRBD1. The V segment lost 5 bases and the J segment 3 bases; nucleotides outside the gene matches: 11. The CDR3 is 16 residues long. CDR3 amino acids: CASSLGLGQRTDTQYF. In nucleotides, the CDR3 is TGTGCCAGCAGTCTGGGGTTGGGACAGAGGACAGATACGCAGTATTTT.

This rearrangement joins TRBV18 to TRBJ2-7, with D possibly being TRBD2 (5 bases). The CDR3 consists of 14 residues. Trimming pared 6 bases from V and 1 base from J, leaving 13 bases between. Germline V gives CDR1 KGHSH, CDR2 LQKENI. CDR3 loop: CASSPSLDSYEQYF. The CDR3 DNA follows: TGTGCCAGCTCCCCATCACTAGATTCCTACGAGCAGTACTTC. Full variable domain (missing parts from reference TRBV18 and TRBJ2-7): NAGVMQNPRHLVRRRGQEARLRCSPMKGHSHVYWYRQLPEEGLKFMVYLQKENIIDESGMPKERFSAEFPKEGPSILRIQQVVRGDSAAYFCASSPSLDSYEQYFGPGTRLTVT.

The chain is built from TRBV12-3 or TRBV12-4 and TRBJ2-2, with D unresolved. Trimming stripped 7 bases from V and 6 bases from J, with 9 bases between. CDR3 size: 12 residues. The CDR3 coding sequence is TGTGCCAGCACCTTAGGTCCCGGGGAGCTGTTTTTT. It specifies CASTLGPGELFF.

The chain couples TRBV5-1 to TRBJ2-7, with TRBD1 matching over 8 bases. Germline V gives CDR1 SGHRS, CDR2 YFSETQ. The CDR3 spans 14 residues. Germline trimming cut 1 base from V and 2 bases from J; bases unmatched to any gene: 2. The CDR3: CASSLRTGPYEQYF. CDR3 bases: TGCGCCAGCAGCTTGAGGACAGGGCCCTACGAGCAGTACTTC.

This clonotype was seen more than once but under ten times. V usage is TRBV15 and J usage is TRBJ2-1; 14 nucleotides match TRBD2. The V gene's germline CDR1 is LNHNV and CDR2 YYDKDF (reference sequence). V lost 5 bases to trimming and J lost 8 bases; unmatched junction nucleotides: 5. The CDR3 spans 15 residues. The CDR3 nucleotides are TGTGCCACCAGCGGTGGGACTAGCGGGAGTTATGAGCAGTTCTTC. Translation gives CATSGGTSGSYEQFF.

This clonotype was detected a few times. This chain links TRBV30 with TRBJ2-3; no clear D. Germline CDR1 GTSNPN, CDR2 SVGIG (reference sequence). CDR3 length: 13 residues. The ends were cut back, 1 base at V and 4 bases at J, with 9 bases in the middle. For the CDR3, the DNA is TGTGCCTGGAGTGACGGAGACTCAGATACGCAGTATTTT. Translated: CAWSDGDSDTQYF.

In this sample, this clonotype turned up many times. The chain combines TRBV7-2 with TRBJ2-1; the D call may be TRBD1 or TRBD2 (5 bases each). Germline CDR1 is SGHTA and CDR2 is FQGNSA. This CDR3 comprises 18 residues. Trimming took 1 base from V and 0 from J, leaving 16 bases between them. Here the CDR3 DNA reads TGTGCCAGCAGCTTAGACGGGACGCTAGGGGTCTCCTACAATGAGCAGTTCTTC. Translation: CASSLDGTLGVSYNEQFF.

The CDR3 reads CASSLRTSGAYNEQFF. DNA of the CDR3: TGTGCCAGCAGCTTAAGGACTAGCGGGGCTTACAATGAGCAGTTCTTC. The chain is built from TRBV7-3 and TRBJ2-1; 12 positions agree with TRBD2. The V gene's germline CDR1 is SGHTA and CDR2 FQGTGA. The junction had 2 bases not matched to a gene; V was cut back by 1 base and J by 4 bases. There are 16 residues in the CDR3.

This chain joins TRBV30 and TRBJ2-2; 9 bases match TRBD2. Germline CDR1 reads GTSNPN; CDR2 reads SVGIG (reference sequence). Germline trimming cut 2 bases from V and 3 bases from J; bases unmatched to any gene: 1. The CDR3 totals 14 residues. CDR3 in amino acids: CAWSLAGYTGELFF. The CDR3 DNA sequence: TGTGCCTGGAGTCTAGCGGGGTACACCGGGGAGCTGTTTTTT.

In its sample, this clonotype was seen many times. The V gene is TRBV7-8, the J gene TRBJ2-4, with TRBD2 matching over 7 bases. The CDR3 is 16 amino acids. Per the germline V gene, CDR1 is SGHVS and CDR2 is FQNEAQ. V was pared by 5 bases and J by 1 base, with 8 bases of the junction left unmatched. This CDR3 reads CASSRGLREAKNIQYF. The CDR3 DNA follows: TGTGCCAGCAGCCGGGGGTTGCGGGAGGCCAAAAACATTCAGTACTTC.

The gene calls are TRBV11-1 and TRBJ2-7; maybe TRBD1 (6 bases). The CDR3 sequence is 15 residues long. CDR1 is SGHAT and CDR2 is FQDESV in the germline V gene (reference sequence). V lost 5 bases and J lost 0, with 14 bases in between. CDR3 in DNA: TGTGCCAGCAGCGGCCAGGGGCATAGCTCCTACGAGCAGTACTTC. Its protein product is CASSGQGHSSYEQYF.

This clonotype was seen a handful of times. The rearrangement uses TRBV6-1 and TRBJ1-2; no reliable D call. The CDR3 length is 14 residues. V lost 1 base, J lost 4 bases, and 10 bases lay in between. Germline assignment: CDR1 MNHNS and CDR2 SASEGT. The CDR3, as DNA: TGTGCCAGCAGTGAAGTGCTCCTCGGCTATGGCTACACCTTC. Its translation is CASSEVLLGYGYTF.

This sequence joins TRBV5-8 and TRBJ2-1, with D possibly TRBD1 on 6 matching bases. V was cut by 5 bases and J by 10 bases, with 10 bases left in between. Germline values: CDR1 SGHTS, CDR2 YDEGEE. The CDR3 has 11 residues. The CDR3 DNA follows: TGTGCCAGCAGACAGGGATACGAGCAGTTCTTC. Amino acid sequence: CASRQGYEQFF.

The V and J genes are TRBV7-9 and TRBJ1-1; TRBD1 agrees at 10 bases. J was trimmed by 2 bases and V by 5 bases; bases with no gene match: 5. There are 15 residues in the CDR3. Germline V CDR1 and CDR2: SEHNR, FQNEAQ (reference sequence). CDR3 nucleotide sequence: TGTGCCAGCAGCGGACGACAGGGGGCTAACACTGAAGCTTTCTTT. This gives the protein CASSGRQGANTEAFF.

This clonotype was detected only a few times. J is TRBJ1-1 and V is TRBV29-1, with D maybe TRBD1 (6 bases). CDR3 length equals 14 residues. Trimming pared 3 bases from V and 1 base from J, leaving 12 bases between. The germline V gene has CDR1 SQVTM and CDR2 ANQGSEA. In DNA, the CDR3 is TGCAGCGTTGACGGGGGGCGGCCGAACACTGAAGCTTTCTTT. It codes for CSVDGGRPNTEAFF.

V gene TRBV5-1 combines with J gene TRBJ2-5; 10 bases agree with TRBD2. The CDR3 consists of 15 residues. J lost 5 bases, V lost 0 bases, and 4 bases had no gene match. Germline V gene data show CDR1 as SGHRS and CDR2 as YFSETQ. CDR3 coding DNA: TGCGCCAGCAGCTTGGTAGCGGGGGGTGCCGAGACCCAGTACTTC. It is translated as CASSLVAGGAETQYF. Filled out from reference TRBV5-1 and TRBJ2-5, the complete variable domain reads KAGVTQTPRYLIKTRGQQVTLSCSPISGHRSVSWYQQTPGQGLQFLFEYFSETQRNKGNFPGRFSGRQFSNSRSEMNVSTLELGDSALYLCASSLVAGGAETQYFGPGTRLLVL.

CDR3 in amino acids: CASSLLLGTGETDTQYF. DNA for the CDR3: TGTGCCAGCAGCCTCCTTCTAGGGACAGGCGAAACAGATACGCAGTATTTT. The rearrangement links TRBV4-2 to TRBJ2-3; 8 nucleotides align to TRBD1. Germline-derived CDR1 and CDR2 are LGHNA and YNFKEQ. Losses at the gene ends were 4 bases for V and 3 bases for J; bases not matched to a gene: 12. The CDR3 extends over 17 amino acids.

Only one count was recorded for this clonotype. J is TRBJ2-7 and V is TRBV4-2; D is ambiguous. Germline V gives CDR1 LGHNA, CDR2 YNFKEQ. Trimming left V 0 bases short and J 2 bases short, with 8 bases between. The CDR3 contains 14 residues. Here the CDR3 DNA reads TGTGCCAGCAGCCAAGATAAGGGCCCCTACGAGCAGTACTTC. Protein: CASSQDKGPYEQYF.

This clonotype was detected only a few times. This sequence joins TRBV5-1 and TRBJ2-1, with D perhaps matching TRBD2 (5 bases). V lost 2 bases and J lost 4, with 19 bases in between. The CDR3 is made up of 17 amino acids. Germline V gene sequence: CDR1 SGHRS, CDR2 YFSETQ. CDR3 protein: CASSLIGEVARYNEQFF. CDR3 nucleotides: TGCGCCAGCAGCTTAATCGGTGAGGTAGCGCGATACAATGAGCAGTTCTTC. Based on the CDR3 plus reference TRBV5-1 and TRBJ2-1, the full variable domain is KAGVTQTPRYLIKTRGQQVTLSCSPISGHRSVSWYQQTPGQGLQFLFEYFSETQRNKGNFPGRFSGRQFSNSRSEMNVSTLELGDSALYLCASSLIGEVARYNEQFFGPGTRLTVL.